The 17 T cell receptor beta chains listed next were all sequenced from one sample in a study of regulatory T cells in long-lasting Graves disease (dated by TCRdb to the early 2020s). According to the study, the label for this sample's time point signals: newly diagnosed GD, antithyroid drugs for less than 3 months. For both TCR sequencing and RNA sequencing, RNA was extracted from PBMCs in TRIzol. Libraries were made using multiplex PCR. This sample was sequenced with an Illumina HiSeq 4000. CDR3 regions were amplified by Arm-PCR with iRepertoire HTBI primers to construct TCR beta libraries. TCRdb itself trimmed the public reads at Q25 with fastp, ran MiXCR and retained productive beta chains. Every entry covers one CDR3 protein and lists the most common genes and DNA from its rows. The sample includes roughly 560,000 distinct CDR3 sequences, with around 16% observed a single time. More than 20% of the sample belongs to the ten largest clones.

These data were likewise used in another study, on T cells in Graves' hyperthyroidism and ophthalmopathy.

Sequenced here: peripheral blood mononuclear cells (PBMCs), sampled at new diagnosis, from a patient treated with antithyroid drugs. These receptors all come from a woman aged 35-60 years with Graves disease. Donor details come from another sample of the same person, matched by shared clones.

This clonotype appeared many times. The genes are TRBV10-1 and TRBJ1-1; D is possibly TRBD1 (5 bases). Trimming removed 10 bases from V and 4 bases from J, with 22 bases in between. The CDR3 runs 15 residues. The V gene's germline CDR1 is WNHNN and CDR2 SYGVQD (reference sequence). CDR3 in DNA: TGCGCCAACCCATCGACGGGGGTGCAGGGCACTGAAGCTTTCTTT. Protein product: CANPSTGVQGTEAFF.

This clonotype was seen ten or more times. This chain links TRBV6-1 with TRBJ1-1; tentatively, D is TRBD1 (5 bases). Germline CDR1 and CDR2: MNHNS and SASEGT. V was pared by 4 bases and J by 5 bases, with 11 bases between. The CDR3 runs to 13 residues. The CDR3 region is CASSATGFTEAFF. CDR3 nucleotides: TGTGCCAGCAGTGCTACAGGATTTACTGAAGCTTTCTTT.

CDR3 nucleotides: TGCAGTGCCTCGCGCGGGGGGGGTAATGAGCAGTTCTTC. Translating it yields CSASRGGGNEQFF. This chain joins TRBV20-1 and TRBJ2-1, with TRBD2 matching over 9 bases. V lost 6 bases to trimming and J lost 7 bases; unmatched junction nucleotides: 7. In germline, CDR1 is DFQATT, CDR2 SNEGSKA (reference sequence). The CDR3 runs to 13 residues.

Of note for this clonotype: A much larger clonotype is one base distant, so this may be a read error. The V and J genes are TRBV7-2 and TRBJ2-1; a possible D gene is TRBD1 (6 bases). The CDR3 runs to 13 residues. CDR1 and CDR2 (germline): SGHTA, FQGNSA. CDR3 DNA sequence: TGTGCCGGCAGCTTTATAGGGGGAATGGAGCAGTTCTTC. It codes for CAGSFIGGMEQFF.

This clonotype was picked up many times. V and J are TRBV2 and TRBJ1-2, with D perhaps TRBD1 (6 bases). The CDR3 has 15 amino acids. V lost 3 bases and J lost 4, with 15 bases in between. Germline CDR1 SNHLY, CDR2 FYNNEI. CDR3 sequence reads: CASSEDSYNSYGYTF. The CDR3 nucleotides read TGTGCCAGCAGTGAGGACAGCTATAATTCCTATGGCTACACCTTC.

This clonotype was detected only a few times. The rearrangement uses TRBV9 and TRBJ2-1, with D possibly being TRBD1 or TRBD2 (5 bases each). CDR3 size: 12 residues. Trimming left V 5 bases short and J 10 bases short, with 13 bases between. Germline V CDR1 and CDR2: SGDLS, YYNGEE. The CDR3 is CASSGGLREQFF. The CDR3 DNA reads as TGTGCCAGCAGTGGGGGTCTAAGGGAGCAGTTCTTC. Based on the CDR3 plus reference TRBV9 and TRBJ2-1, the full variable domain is DSGVTQTPKHLITATGQRVTLRCSPRSGDLSVYWYQQSLDQGLQFLIQYYNGEERAKGNILERFSAQQFPDLHSELNLSSLELGDSALYFCASSGGLREQFFGPGTRLTVL.

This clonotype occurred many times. CDR3 bases: TGTGCCAGCAGCCGTACAGGGTCGACTGAAGCTTTCTTT. Translated, it gives CASSRTGSTEAFF. This chain links TRBV12-3 or TRBV12-4 with TRBJ1-1; D is perhaps TRBD1 (6 bases). The CDR3 consists of 13 residues. The V gene lost 6 bases and the J gene lost 5 bases, with 13 bases spanning the gap.

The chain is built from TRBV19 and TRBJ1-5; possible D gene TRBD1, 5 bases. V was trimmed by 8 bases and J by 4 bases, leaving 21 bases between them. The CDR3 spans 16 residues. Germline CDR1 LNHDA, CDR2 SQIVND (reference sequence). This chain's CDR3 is CASSGWGWGTNQPQHF. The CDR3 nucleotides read TGTGCCAGTTCCGGATGGGGTTGGGGGACTAATCAGCCCCAGCATTTT.

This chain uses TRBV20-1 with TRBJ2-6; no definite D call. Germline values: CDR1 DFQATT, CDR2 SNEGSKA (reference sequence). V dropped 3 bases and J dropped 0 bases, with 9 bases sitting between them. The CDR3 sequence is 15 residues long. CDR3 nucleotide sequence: TGCAGTGCTAGGGTATCCTACTCTGGGGCCAACGTCCTGACTTTC. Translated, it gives CSARVSYSGANVLTF.

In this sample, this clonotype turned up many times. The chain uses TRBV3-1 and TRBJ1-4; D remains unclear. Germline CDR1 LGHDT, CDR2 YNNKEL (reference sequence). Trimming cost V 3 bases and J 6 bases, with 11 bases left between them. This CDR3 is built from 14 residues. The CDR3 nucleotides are TGTGCCAGCAGCCAGCCTGGAGTGGATGAAAAACTGTTTTTT. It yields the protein CASSQPGVDEKLFF.

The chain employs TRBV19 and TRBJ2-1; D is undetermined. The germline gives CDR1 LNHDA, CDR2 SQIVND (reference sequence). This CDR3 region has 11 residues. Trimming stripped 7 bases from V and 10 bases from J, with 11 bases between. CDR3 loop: CASTVNREQFF. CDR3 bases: TGTGCCAGTACTGTCAATCGCGAGCAGTTCTTC.

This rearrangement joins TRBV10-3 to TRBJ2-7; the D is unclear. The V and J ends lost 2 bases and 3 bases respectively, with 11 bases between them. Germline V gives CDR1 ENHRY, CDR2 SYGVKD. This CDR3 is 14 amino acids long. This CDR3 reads CAISERFPDYEQYF. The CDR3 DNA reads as TGTGCCATCAGTGAGAGATTTCCCGACTACGAGCAGTACTTC.

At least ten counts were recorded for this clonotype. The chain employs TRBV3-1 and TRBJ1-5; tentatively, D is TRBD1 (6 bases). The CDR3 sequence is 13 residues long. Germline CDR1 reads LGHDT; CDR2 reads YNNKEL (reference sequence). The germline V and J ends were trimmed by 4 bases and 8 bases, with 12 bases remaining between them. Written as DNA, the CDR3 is TGTGCCAGCAGCCTCGGGACATCGGAGCCCCAGCATTTT. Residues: CASSLGTSEPQHF.

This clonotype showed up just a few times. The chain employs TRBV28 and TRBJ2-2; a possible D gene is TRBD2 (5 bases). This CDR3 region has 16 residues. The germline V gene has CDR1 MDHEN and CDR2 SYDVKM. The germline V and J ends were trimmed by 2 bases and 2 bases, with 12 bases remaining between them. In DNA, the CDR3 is TGTGCCAGCAGTTTAAGGAGCCGGGGAAACACCGGGGAGCTGTTTTTT. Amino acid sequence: CASSLRSRGNTGELFF.

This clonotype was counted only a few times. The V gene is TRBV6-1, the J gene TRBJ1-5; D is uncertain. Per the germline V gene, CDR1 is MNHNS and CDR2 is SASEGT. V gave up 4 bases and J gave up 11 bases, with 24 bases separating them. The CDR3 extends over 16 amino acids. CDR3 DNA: TGTGCCAGCAGTGGTCTGTTTGTGGGAACGGACCTGTCCCAGCATTTT. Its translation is CASSGLFVGTDLSQHF.

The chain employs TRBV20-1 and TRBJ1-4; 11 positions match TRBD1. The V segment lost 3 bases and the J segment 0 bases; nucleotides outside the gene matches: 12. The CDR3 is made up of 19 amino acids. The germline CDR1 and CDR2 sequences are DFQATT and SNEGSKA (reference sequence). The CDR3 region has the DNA TGCAGTGCTAGCAGACCCGGGACAGGGGGGGGTTCAACTAATGAAAAACTGTTTTTT. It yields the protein CSASRPGTGGGSTNEKLFF.

The CDR3 DNA reads as TGCAGCGCAGAGATCCAGAACACTGAAGCTTTCTTT. It codes for CSAEIQNTEAFF. The J gene is TRBJ1-1, the V gene TRBV29-1; no clear D gene. Germline CDR1 and CDR2: SQVTM and ANQGSEA. The ends were cut back, 7 bases at V and 1 base at J, with 10 bases in the middle. The CDR3 is made up of 12 amino acids. Looking up the rest from reference TRBV29-1 and TRBJ1-1 gives the full variable domain: SAVISQKPSRDICQRGTSLTIQCQVDSQVTMMFWYRQQPGQSLTLIATANQGSEATYESGFVIDKFPISRPNLTFSTLTVSNMSPEDSSIYLCSAEIQNTEAFFGQGTRLTVV.